This T cell receptor beta chain was obtained from a study of Ad26.COV2.S vaccination and SARS-CoV-2 variants. Produced via immunoSEQ multiplex PCR; TCRdb's table is partial and in-frame only. The table lists around 450,000 clones, approximately 89% of them singletons, with approximately 2.5% in the top ten. Points on this clone: The antigen is undetermined.

Specified treatment: 15 to 20 received Ad26.COV2.S at low or high dose, single or two shots; about 5 received placebo; per-sample allocation not given. The samples were gathered on day 63 after the first injection of vaccine or placebo. The CDR3 spans 16 residues. Germline V CDR1 and CDR2: LNHDA, SQIVND (reference sequence). V lost 4 bases and J lost 2; bases outside the gene matches: 6. Broader study findings: Vaccine recipients and placebo recipients showed similar non-spike TCR breadth.

The specimen was peripheral blood, collected in a trial of Ad26.COV2.S vaccine versus placebo. J is TRBJ2-1 and V is TRBV19; TRBD2 matches 9 bases. The clonotype was recovered from a person aged 18-60 years who received the Ad26.COV2.S COVID-19 vaccine or a placebo. The CDR3 region has the DNA TGTGCCAGTAGTACAGGAAGCGGGAGGACCTACAATGAGCAGTTCTTC. Protein product: CASSTGSGRTYNEQFF. Based on the CDR3 plus reference TRBV19 and TRBJ2-1, the full variable domain is DGGITQSPKYLFRKEGQNVTLSCEQNLNHDAMYWYRQDPGQGLRLIYYSQIVNDFQKGDIAEGYSVSREKKESFPLTVTSAQKNPTAFYLCASSTGSGRTYNEQFFGPGTRLTVL.